This entry features one T cell receptor beta chain sequence. TCRdb keeps only in-frame clones here, not all; method: immunoSEQ multiplex PCR. The sample includes some 40,000 clones, about 91% seen only once; the top ten take 25% to 35%. This sample was included in a study of OX40 agonist ivuxolimab in advanced cancers. V was clipped by 0 bases and J by 5 bases; unmatched bases: 3. The CDR3 totals 15 residues. Germline V gives CDR1 SGHNT, CDR2 YYREEE (reference sequence). This clonotype was obtained from an adult with an advanced solid tumor such as melanoma, head and neck, liver or kidney cancer. This specimen was CD4+ or CD8+ T cells sorted from blood, taken in a trial of the OX40 agonist ivuxolimab. V usage is TRBV5-4 and J usage is TRBJ2-1, with 9 bases matching TRBD1. This CDR3 is CASSLVWTGDNEQFF. The CDR3 region has the DNA TGTGCCAGCAGCTTGGTCTGGACAGGGGACAATGAGCAGTTCTTC.